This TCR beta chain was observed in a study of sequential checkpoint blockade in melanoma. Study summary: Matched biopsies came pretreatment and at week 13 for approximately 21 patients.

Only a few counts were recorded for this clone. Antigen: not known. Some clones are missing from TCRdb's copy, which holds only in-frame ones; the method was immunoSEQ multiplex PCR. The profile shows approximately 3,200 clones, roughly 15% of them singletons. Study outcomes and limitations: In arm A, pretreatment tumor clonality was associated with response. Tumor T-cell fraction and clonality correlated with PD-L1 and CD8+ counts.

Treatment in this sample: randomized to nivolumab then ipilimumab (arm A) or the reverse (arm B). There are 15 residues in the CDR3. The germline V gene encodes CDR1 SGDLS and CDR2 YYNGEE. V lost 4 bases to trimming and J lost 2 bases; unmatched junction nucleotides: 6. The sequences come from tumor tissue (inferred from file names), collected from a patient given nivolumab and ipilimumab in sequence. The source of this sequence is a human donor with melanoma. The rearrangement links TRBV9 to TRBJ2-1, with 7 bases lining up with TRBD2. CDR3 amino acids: CASSLIGLAYNEQFF. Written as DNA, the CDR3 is TGTGCCAGCAGCTTAATTGGACTAGCCTACAATGAGCAGTTCTTC.